One sample yielded the 18 T cell receptor beta chains listed below, sequenced in a study of PD-1 blockade in classical Hodgkin lymphoma. All the patients suffered relapse after autologous stem cell transplantation, and brentuximab vedotin exposure differed. Profiled with immunoSEQ multiplex PCR; TCRdb holds only in-frame clones, not every one. The sample holds 90,000 or so clones; 92% are singletons and the top ten take approximately 2.6%. This sample comprised peripheral blood mononuclear cells (PBMCs), obtained before the second cycle of nivolumab. These receptor sequences come from a human donor with classical Hodgkin lymphoma.

This chain uses TRBV21-1 with TRBJ2-7; the DNA was not used to check the table's D call, TRBD2. TRBV21-1 is assigned pseudogene status. This CDR3 has 14 residues. The CDR3 DNA follows: TGTGTCTCCCGGAAAAGGGAGGCCTCCTACGAGCAGTACTTC. Its translation: CVSRKREASYEQYF.

The V call is TRBV27, the J call TRBJ2-5, with a possible D match to TRBD2 (6 bases). CDR3 length: 14 amino acids. The germline gives CDR1 MNHEY, CDR2 SMNVEV (reference sequence). The V end was cut by 4 bases, the J end by 1 base, with 10 bases between. The CDR3 bases are TGTGCCAGCAGTTCGCCGGGACTCCAAGAGACCCAGTACTTC. Its protein is CASSSPGLQETQYF.

The V gene is TRBV14, the J gene TRBJ1-4; D is possibly TRBD1 (5 bases). V dropped 4 bases and J dropped 6 bases, with 9 bases sitting between them. Germline lookup yields CDR1 SGHDN and CDR2 FVKESK. The CDR3 covers 13 residues. The CDR3 sequence is CASSRGRDEKLFF. The DNA for the CDR3 is TGTGCCAGCAGCCGGGGGAGGGATGAAAAACTGTTTTTT.

This clone occurred once. The V and J genes are TRBV28 and TRBJ2-3; perhaps TRBD1 as D (5 bases). V was clipped by 5 bases and J by 1 base, with 16 bases between them. Germline lookup yields CDR1 MDHEN and CDR2 SYDVKM. The CDR3 length is 16 residues. This chain's CDR3 is CASSMSGSLRTDTQYF. The CDR3 DNA is TGTGCCAGCAGTATGTCAGGGTCCCTCCGCACAGATACGCAGTATTTT.

The chain joins TRBV19 to TRBJ2-7, with 8 positions matching TRBD1. V was clipped by 7 bases and J by 1 base; unmatched bases: 12. This CDR3 contains 16 residues. Germline loops: CDR1 LNHDA, CDR2 SQIVND (reference sequence). CDR3 nucleotides: TGTGCCAGTAAGTCGGTCGGGACAGGCAATTCCTACGAGCAGTACTTC. This encodes CASKSVGTGNSYEQYF.

This clone has a single count. The chain is built from TRBV19 and TRBJ1-2, with TRBD1 matching over 8 bases. J was trimmed by 8 bases and V by 9 bases; bases with no gene match: 14. This CDR3 is built from 14 residues. Germline loops: CDR1 LNHDA, CDR2 SQIVND (reference sequence). The CDR3 sequence is CASRSGTGTFGYTF. In nucleotides, the CDR3 is TGTGCCAGCAGGTCCGGGACAGGCACATTCGGCTACACCTTC. Variable domain in full (rest from reference TRBV19 and TRBJ1-2): DGGITQSPKYLFRKEGQNVTLSCEQNLNHDAMYWYRQDPGQGLRLIYYSQIVNDFQKGDIAEGYSVSREKKESFPLTVTSAQKNPTAFYLCASRSGTGTFGYTFGSGTRLTVV.

The gene calls are TRBV6-1 and TRBJ1-1; D is ambiguous. The length of the CDR3 is 12 residues. The germline CDR1 and CDR2 sequences are MNHNS and SASEGT. Trimming stripped 10 bases from V and 1 base from J, with 10 bases between. The DNA for the CDR3 is TGTGCCATCCTTCCCGGGAACACTGAAGCTTTCTTT. Amino acids: CAILPGNTEAFF.

This CDR3 is CASRVFVGATEAFF. CDR3 nucleotides: TGCGCCAGCAGAGTGTTTGTGGGGGCGACTGAAGCTTTCTTT. J is TRBJ1-1 and V is TRBV5-1; D possibly corresponds to TRBD1 (6 bases). Germline loops: CDR1 SGHRS, CDR2 YFSETQ. The CDR3 totals 14 residues. V lost 5 bases and J lost 5, with 16 bases in between.

The chain couples TRBV18 to TRBJ2-1; the D gene is possibly TRBD1 (5 bases). There are 15 residues in the CDR3. The V gene's germline CDR1 is KGHSH and CDR2 LQKENI. Trimming shortened V by 4 bases and J by 0 bases, and 10 bases separated the two germline ends. CDR3 protein: CASSQRQSSYNEQFF. As DNA, the CDR3 is TGTGCCAGCTCACAACGACAGAGCTCCTACAATGAGCAGTTCTTC.

This clone was picked up one time. The J gene is TRBJ1-2, the V gene TRBV9; TRBD1 aligns across 11 bases. The germline V gene encodes CDR1 SGDLS and CDR2 YYNGEE. The CDR3 totals 15 residues. Trimming cost V 3 bases and J 4 bases; bases outside gene matches: 5. The CDR3 DNA reads TGTGCCAGCAGCGCTGGGACAGGGGGGATCTATGGCTACACCTTC. This codes for CASSAGTGGIYGYTF.

The rearrangement uses TRBV19 and TRBJ2-7; D assignment may be TRBD1 or TRBD2 (7 bases each). Germline V lookup: CDR1 LNHDA, CDR2 SQIVND (reference sequence). The CDR3 has 12 residues. V was shortened by 8 bases and J by 3 bases, with 11 bases between the two germline ends. The CDR3 here is CASSRGGYEQYF. CDR3 coding DNA: TGTGCCAGTTCCAGGGGGGGCTACGAGCAGTACTTC. The full variable domain, its missing parts supplied by reference TRBV19 and TRBJ2-7, is DGGITQSPKYLFRKEGQNVTLSCEQNLNHDAMYWYRQDPGQGLRLIYYSQIVNDFQKGDIAEGYSVSREKKESFPLTVTSAQKNPTAFYLCASSRGGYEQYFGPGTRLTVT.

This chain links TRBV9 with TRBJ2-7; D not certain. Trimming left V 0 bases short and J 3 bases short, with 10 bases between. This CDR3 spans 14 amino acids. Germline values: CDR1 SGDLS, CDR2 YYNGEE. CDR3 loop: CASSVAPLDYEQYF. CDR3 nucleotide sequence: TGTGCCAGCAGCGTAGCTCCCTTGGACTACGAGCAGTACTTC.

This chain connects TRBV2 to TRBJ2-1; 8 bases are a match to TRBD2. Trimming at V came to 8 bases and at J to 2 bases, leaving 2 bases not matched to a gene. This CDR3 comprises 13 residues. CDR1 and CDR2 from the germline V gene are SNHLY and FYNNEI. CDR3 sequence: CASFSGAYNEQFF. The CDR3 nucleotides read TGTGCCAGCTTTAGCGGGGCCTACAATGAGCAGTTCTTC.

This chain links TRBV7-8 with TRBJ1-1, with a weak D call TRBD1 (6 bases). The CDR3 totals 15 residues. CDR1 is SGHVS and CDR2 is FQNEAQ in the germline V gene. Between the trimmed V and J ends, which lost 3 bases and 8 bases, there was a span of 19 bases. The CDR3 DNA reads TGTGCCAGCAGCTTTTCCAGGACAGTTATTTCCGAAGCTTTCTTT. Protein: CASSFSRTVISEAFF.

The gene calls are TRBV19 and TRBJ1-2; the D is unclear. Per the germline V gene, CDR1 is LNHDA and CDR2 is SQIVND (reference sequence). This CDR3 region has 16 residues. V was cut by 4 bases and J by 4 bases, with 19 bases left in between. CDR3 nucleotide sequence: TGTGCCAGTAGTACCGGACCCCTCGCACACCTCTATGGCTACACCTTC. It encodes CASSTGPLAHLYGYTF.

CDR3 coding DNA: TGTGCCATCGGATCGAGCGGGCAGTCCGAGCAGTACTTC. Protein: CAIGSSGQSEQYF. This chain joins TRBV10-3 and TRBJ2-7, with TRBD2 as a possible D gene (6 bases). Trimming removed 8 bases at V and 6 bases at J, with 17 bases between. The CDR3 extends over 13 amino acids. Germline CDR1 ENHRY, CDR2 SYGVKD.

The J gene is TRBJ2-5, the V gene TRBV25-1, with 11 bases aligning to TRBD2. This CDR3 has 16 residues. V lost 4 bases to trimming and J lost 2 bases; unmatched junction nucleotides: 6. Germline V gene lookup returns CDR1 MGHDK and CDR2 SYGVNS. The CDR3 DNA reads as TGTGCCAGCAGTGCTTTGACTAGCGGGGTGCAAGAGACCCAGTACTTC. Encoded protein: CASSALTSGVQETQYF. The variable domain in full, with the rest retrieved from reference TRBV25-1 and TRBJ2-5, is EADIYQTPRYLVIGTGKKITLECSQTMGHDKMYWYQQDPGMELHLIHYSYGVNSTEKGDLSSESTVSRIRTEHFPLTLESARPSHTSQYLCASSALTSGVQETQYFGPGTRLLVL.

In its sample, this clone was seen a few times. V and J are TRBV28 and TRBJ1-1, with TRBD1 matching 7 bases. The germline V gene encodes CDR1 MDHEN and CDR2 SYDVKM. The V and J ends lost 3 bases and 3 bases, in that order; junction bases with no gene match: 4. This CDR3 spans 14 amino acids. The CDR3 region has the DNA TGTGCCAGCAGTTTCCCAACAGGGGACACTGAAGCTTTCTTT. Encoded protein: CASSFPTGDTEAFF.